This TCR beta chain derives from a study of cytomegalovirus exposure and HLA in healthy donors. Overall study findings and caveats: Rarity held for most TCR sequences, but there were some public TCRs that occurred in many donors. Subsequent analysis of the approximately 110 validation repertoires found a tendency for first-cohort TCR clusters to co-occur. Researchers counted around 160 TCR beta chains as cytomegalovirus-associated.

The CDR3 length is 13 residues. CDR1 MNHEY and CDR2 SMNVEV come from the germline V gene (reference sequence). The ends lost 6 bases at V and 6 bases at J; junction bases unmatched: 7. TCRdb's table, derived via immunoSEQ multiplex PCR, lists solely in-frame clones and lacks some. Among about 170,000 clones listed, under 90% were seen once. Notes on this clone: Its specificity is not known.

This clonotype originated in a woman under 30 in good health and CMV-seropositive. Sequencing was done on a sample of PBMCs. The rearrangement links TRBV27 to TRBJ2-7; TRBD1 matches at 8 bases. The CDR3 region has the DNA TGTGCCAGCAGCCCCAGGGGGCTTAGCGAGCAGTACTTC. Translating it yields CASSPRGLSEQYF.